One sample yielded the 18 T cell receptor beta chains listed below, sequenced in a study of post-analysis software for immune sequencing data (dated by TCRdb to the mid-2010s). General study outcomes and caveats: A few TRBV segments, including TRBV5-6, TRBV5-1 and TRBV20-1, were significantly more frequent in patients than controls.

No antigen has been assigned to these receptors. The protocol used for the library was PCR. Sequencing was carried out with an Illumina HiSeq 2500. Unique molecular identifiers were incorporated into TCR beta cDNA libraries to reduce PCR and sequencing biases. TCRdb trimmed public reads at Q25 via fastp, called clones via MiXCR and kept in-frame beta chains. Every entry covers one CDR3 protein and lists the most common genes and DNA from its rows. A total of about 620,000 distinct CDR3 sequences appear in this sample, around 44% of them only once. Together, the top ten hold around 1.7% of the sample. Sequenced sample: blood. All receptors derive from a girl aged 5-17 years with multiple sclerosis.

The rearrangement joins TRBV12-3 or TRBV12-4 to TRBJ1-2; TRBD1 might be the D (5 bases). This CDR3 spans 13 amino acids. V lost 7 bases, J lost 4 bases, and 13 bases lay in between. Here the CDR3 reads CASNTEQAYGYTF. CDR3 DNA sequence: TGTGCCAGCAACACCGAACAGGCCTATGGCTACACCTTC.

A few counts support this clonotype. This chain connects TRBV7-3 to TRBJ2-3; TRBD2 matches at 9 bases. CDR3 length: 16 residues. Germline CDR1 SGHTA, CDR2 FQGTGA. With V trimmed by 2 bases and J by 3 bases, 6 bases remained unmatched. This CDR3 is CASSLLAGGRTDTQYF. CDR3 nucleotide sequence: TGTGCCAGCAGCTTACTGGCGGGGGGGAGAACAGATACGCAGTATTTT.

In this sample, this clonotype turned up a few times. CDR3 bases: TGTGCCAGCAGTGGCCCTAGCGGGGTCAAAGAGACCCAGTACTTC. Translated, it gives CASSGPSGVKETQYF. The gene calls are TRBV12-3 or TRBV12-4 and TRBJ2-5, with 9 nucleotides matching TRBD2. The CDR3 has 15 amino acids. V shed 5 bases and J 3 bases; nucleotides not matched to a gene: 7.

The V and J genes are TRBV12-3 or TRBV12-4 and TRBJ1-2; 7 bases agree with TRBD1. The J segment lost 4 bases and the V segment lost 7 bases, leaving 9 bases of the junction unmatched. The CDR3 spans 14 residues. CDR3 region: CASTSSGTVYGYTF. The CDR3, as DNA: TGTGCCAGCACCTCATCCGGGACAGTCTATGGCTACACCTTC.

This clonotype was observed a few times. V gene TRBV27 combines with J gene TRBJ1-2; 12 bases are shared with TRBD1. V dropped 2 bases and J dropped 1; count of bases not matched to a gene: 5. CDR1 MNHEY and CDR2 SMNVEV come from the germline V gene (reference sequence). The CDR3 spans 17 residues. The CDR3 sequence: CASSLTGQGALNYGYTF. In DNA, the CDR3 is TGTGCCAGCAGTTTAACGGGACAGGGGGCCCTTAACTATGGCTACACCTTC.

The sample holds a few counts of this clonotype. CDR3 sequence: CASSPEVQAYEQYF. DNA of the CDR3: TGTGCCAGCAGCCCGGAGGTCCAAGCCTACGAGCAGTACTTC. The V call is TRBV7-6, the J call TRBJ2-7; tentatively, D is TRBD2 (5 bases). The germline V and J ends were trimmed by 5 bases and 2 bases, with 13 bases remaining between them. CDR1 and CDR2 from the germline V gene are SGHVS and FNYEAQ. This CDR3 region has 14 residues.

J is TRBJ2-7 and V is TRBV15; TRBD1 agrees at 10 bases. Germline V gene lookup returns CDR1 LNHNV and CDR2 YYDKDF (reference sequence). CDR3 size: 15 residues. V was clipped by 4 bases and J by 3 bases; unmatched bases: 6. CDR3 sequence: CATSTRDRGVYEQYF. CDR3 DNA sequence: TGTGCCACCAGCACCCGGGACAGGGGCGTCTACGAGCAGTACTTC.

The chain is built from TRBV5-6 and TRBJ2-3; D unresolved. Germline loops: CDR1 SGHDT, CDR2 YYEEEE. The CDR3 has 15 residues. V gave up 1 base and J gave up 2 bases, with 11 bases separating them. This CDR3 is CASSLNRSPTDTQYF. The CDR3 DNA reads TGTGCCAGCAGCTTGAACCGGTCCCCCACAGATACGCAGTATTTT.

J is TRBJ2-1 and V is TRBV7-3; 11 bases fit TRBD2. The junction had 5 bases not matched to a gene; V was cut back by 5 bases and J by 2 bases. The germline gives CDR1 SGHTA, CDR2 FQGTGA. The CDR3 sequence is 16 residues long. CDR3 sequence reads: CASSPRLAGTYNEQFF. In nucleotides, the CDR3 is TGTGCCAGCAGCCCAAGACTAGCGGGGACCTACAATGAGCAGTTCTTC. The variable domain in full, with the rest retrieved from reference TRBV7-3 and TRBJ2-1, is GAGVSQTPSNKVTEKGKYVELRCDPISGHTALYWYRQSLGQGPEFLIYFQGTGAADDSGLPNDRFFAVRPEGSVSTLKIQRTERGDSAVYLCASSPRLAGTYNEQFFGPGTRLTVL.

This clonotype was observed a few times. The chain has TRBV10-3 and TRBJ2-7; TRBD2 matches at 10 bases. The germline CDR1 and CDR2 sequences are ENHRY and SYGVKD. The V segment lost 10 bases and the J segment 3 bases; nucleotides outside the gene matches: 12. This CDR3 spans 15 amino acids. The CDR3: CASQGRLAGRYEQYF. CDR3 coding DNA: TGTGCCAGCCAAGGTCGACTAGCGGGCCGCTACGAGCAGTACTTC.

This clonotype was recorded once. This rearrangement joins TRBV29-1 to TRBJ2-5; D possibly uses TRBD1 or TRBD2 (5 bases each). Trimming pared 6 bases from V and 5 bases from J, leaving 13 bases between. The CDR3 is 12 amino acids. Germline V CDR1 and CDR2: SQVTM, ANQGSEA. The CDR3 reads CSVGPRWETQYF. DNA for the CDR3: TGCAGCGTGGGACCCCGGTGGGAGACCCAGTACTTC.

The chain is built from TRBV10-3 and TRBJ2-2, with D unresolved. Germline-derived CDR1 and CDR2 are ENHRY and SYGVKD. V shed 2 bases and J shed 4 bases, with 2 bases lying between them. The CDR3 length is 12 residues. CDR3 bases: TGTGCCATCAGTGAGGTCACCGGGGAGCTGTTTTTT. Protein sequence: CAISEVTGELFF.

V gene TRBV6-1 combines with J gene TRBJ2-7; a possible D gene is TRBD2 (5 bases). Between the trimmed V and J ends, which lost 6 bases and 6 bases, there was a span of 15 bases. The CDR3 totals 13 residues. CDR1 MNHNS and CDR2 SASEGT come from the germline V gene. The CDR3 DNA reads TGTGCCAGCAGAATGAGGGCGCCACTCGAGCAGTACTTC. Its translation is CASRMRAPLEQYF.

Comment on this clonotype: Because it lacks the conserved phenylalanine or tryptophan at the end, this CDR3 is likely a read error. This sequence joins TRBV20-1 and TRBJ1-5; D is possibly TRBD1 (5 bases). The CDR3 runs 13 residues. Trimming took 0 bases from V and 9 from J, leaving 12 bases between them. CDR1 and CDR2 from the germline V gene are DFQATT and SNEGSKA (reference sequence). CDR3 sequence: CSARDRGSGPQHC. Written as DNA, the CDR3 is TGCAGTGCTAGAGATAGGGGCTCGGGGCCCCAGCATTGT.

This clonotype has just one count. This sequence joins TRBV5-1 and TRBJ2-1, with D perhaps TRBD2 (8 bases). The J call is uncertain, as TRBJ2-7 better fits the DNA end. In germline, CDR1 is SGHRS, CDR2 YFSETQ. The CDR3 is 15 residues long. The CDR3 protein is CASSSGGLENYEQYF. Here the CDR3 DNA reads TGCGCCAGCAGCTCAGGGGGACTAGAGAACTACGAGCAGTACTTC.

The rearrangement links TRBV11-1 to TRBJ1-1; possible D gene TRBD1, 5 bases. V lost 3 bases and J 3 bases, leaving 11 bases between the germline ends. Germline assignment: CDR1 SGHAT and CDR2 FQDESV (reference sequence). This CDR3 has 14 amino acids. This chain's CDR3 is CASSLAGKDTEAFF. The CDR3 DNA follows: TGTGCCAGCAGCTTGGCAGGGAAGGACACTGAAGCTTTCTTT.

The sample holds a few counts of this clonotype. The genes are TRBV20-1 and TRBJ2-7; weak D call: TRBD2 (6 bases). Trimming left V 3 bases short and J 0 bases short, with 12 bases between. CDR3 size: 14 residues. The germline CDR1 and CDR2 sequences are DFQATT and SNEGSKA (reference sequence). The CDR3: CSARRDGGSYEQYF. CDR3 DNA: TGCAGTGCTAGGAGGGACGGGGGCTCCTACGAGCAGTACTTC.

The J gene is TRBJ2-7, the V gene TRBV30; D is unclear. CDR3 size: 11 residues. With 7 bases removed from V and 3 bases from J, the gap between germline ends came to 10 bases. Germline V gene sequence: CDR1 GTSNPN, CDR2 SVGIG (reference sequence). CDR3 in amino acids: CASTVGYEQYF. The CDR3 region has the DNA TGTGCCTCCACGGTGGGCTACGAGCAGTACTTC.